The 19 T cell receptor beta chains reported below all come from one sample, sequenced in a study of CD8 T cells in Susac syndrome. The authors reverse transcribed roughly 0.5 to 1 ug RNA with random hexamers. From the immunoSEQ multiplex PCR reads, TCRdb called clonotypes with MiXCR, one entry per CDR3 protein. Seen here are about 150,000 distinct CDR3 sequences, 95% to 96% observed once, and the top ten hold roughly 0.15%. Sequencing input: CD8+ T cells from PBMCs. These receptor sequences come from a human donor with multiple sclerosis.

J is TRBJ2-1 and V is TRBV20-1; D unresolved. Between the trimmed V and J ends, which lost 7 bases and 1 base, there was a span of 17 bases. Germline CDR1 and CDR2: DFQATT and SNEGSKA (reference sequence). CDR3 length equals 15 residues. The CDR3 DNA follows: TGCAGTGTCTCCCGGCTAGAAGGTTCCTACAATGAGCAGTTCTTC. This translates into CSVSRLEGSYNEQFF.

J is TRBJ2-5 and V is TRBV6-4, with 10 bases matching TRBD2. The CDR3 loop spans 16 amino acids. V lost 6 bases, J lost 2 bases, and 9 bases stayed unmatched. CDR1 is MRHNA and CDR2 is SNTAGT in the germline V gene. CDR3 coding DNA: TGTGCCAGCAGCGATACTAGCGGGGCGGGTCAAGAGACCCAGTACTTC. Protein product: CASSDTSGAGQETQYF.

The J gene is TRBJ2-6, the V gene TRBV5-1, with a tentative D call TRBD1 (6 bases). V was shortened by 3 bases and J by 12 bases, with 19 bases between the two germline ends. Germline CDR1 reads SGHRS; CDR2 reads YFSETQ. The length of the CDR3 is 15 residues. The CDR3, as DNA: TGCGCCAGCAGCTGGAGGCAGGGGACACCGCCCGTCCTGACTTTC. Its translation: CASSWRQGTPPVLTF.

The DNA of the CDR3 is TGTGCCAGCAGTCCGGACAGCAGGCCAAGAGAGACCCAGTACTTC. It is translated as CASSPDSRPRETQYF. The chain uses TRBV27 and TRBJ2-5; a possible D gene is TRBD1 (6 bases). The germline gives CDR1 MNHEY, CDR2 SMNVEV (reference sequence). The V and J ends lost 5 bases and 4 bases respectively, with 17 bases between them. The CDR3 has 15 amino acids.

This clonotype occurred once. The J gene is TRBJ2-3, the V gene TRBV12-5; D ambiguous. Germline V CDR1 and CDR2: LGHNT, FRNRAP. V lost 1 base and J 14 bases, leaving 16 bases between the germline ends. The CDR3 totals 13 residues. This CDR3 reads CASGLATGLRTYF. The DNA for the CDR3 is TGTGCTAGTGGTTTGGCGACCGGGCTCCGCACGTATTTT.

The rearrangement uses TRBV7-9 and TRBJ2-5; 9 bases fit TRBD1. The CDR3 is 14 amino acids. The germline gives CDR1 SEHNR, CDR2 FQNEAQ (reference sequence). The V gene end was trimmed by 5 bases and the J gene end by 4 bases; junction bases not matched to a gene: 5. The DNA of the CDR3 is TGTGCCAGCAGCGTGCGGGACAGGGCAGAGACCCAGTACTTC. Amino acids: CASSVRDRAETQYF.

The rearrangement links TRBV29-1 to TRBJ1-2; tentatively, D is TRBD1 (6 bases). Germline values: CDR1 SQVTM, CDR2 ANQGSEA. The CDR3 has 12 residues. Trimming pared 5 bases from V and 4 bases from J, leaving 11 bases between. The CDR3 DNA reads TGCAGCGTTTTGGACAGCGTCTATGGCTACACCTTC. This translates into CSVLDSVYGYTF.

CDR3 region: CASSLNGGRNTEAFF. The DNA of the CDR3 is TGTGCCAGCAGCTTAAATGGGGGTCGGAACACTGAAGCTTTCTTT. The V call is TRBV7-3, the J call TRBJ1-1; maybe TRBD1 (5 bases). CDR1 SGHTA and CDR2 FQGTGA come from the germline V gene. The CDR3 spans 15 residues. V was clipped by 1 base and J by 1 base, with 10 bases between them. The full variable domain, its missing parts supplied by reference TRBV7-3 and TRBJ1-1, is GAGVSQTPSNKVTEKGKYVELRCDPISGHTALYWYRQSLGQGPEFLIYFQGTGAADDSGLPNDRFFAVRPEGSVSTLKIQRTERGDSAVYLCASSLNGGRNTEAFFGQGTRLTVV.

The chain uses TRBV3-1 and TRBJ1-4; no definite D call. The V end was cut by 1 base, the J end by 0 bases, with 12 bases between. The CDR3 contains 17 residues. CDR1 is LGHDT and CDR2 is YNNKEL in the germline V gene (reference sequence). Here the CDR3 reads CASSQGTAGATNEKLFF. In DNA form, the CDR3 reads TGTGCCAGCAGCCAAGGGACGGCCGGGGCAACTAATGAAAAACTGTTTTTT.

This rearrangement joins TRBV27 to TRBJ2-7, with TRBD1 as a possible D gene (6 bases). The CDR3 spans 14 residues. V was cut by 5 bases and J by 3 bases, with 14 bases left in between. Looked up from germline, CDR1 is MNHEY and CDR2 is SMNVEV (reference sequence). For the CDR3, the DNA is TGTGCCAGCAGTCACAGGGAACGATACTACGAGCAGTACTTC. Translated: CASSHRERYYEQYF.

V gene TRBV3-1 combines with J gene TRBJ1-2, with unresolved D. The CDR3 length is 12 residues. Deletions cut 4 bases from V and 0 bases from J, with 3 bases between. Germline CDR1 and CDR2: LGHDT and YNNKEL (reference sequence). The CDR3 sequence: CASSLTNYGYTF. In DNA form, the CDR3 reads TGTGCCAGCAGCCTAACTAACTATGGCTACACCTTC. The full variable domain, with the rest looked up from reference TRBV3-1 and TRBJ1-2, is DTAVSQTPKYLVTQMGNDKSIKCEQNLGHDTMYWYKQDSKKFLKIMFSYNNKELIINETVPNRFSPKSPDKAHLNLHINSLELGDSAVYFCASSLTNYGYTFGSGTRLTVV.

The chain has TRBV7-6 and TRBJ2-7; 7 bases align to TRBD1. Germline-derived CDR1 and CDR2 are SGHVS and FNYEAQ. This CDR3 contains 14 residues. V shed 5 bases and J 2 bases; nucleotides not matched to a gene: 6. Written as DNA, the CDR3 is TGTGCCAGCAGCCTAAGCCAGGGGGCCTACGAGCAGTACTTC. This gives the protein CASSLSQGAYEQYF.

The chain combines TRBV27 with TRBJ2-1; D uncertain. This CDR3 has 13 amino acids. V lost 1 base and J lost 7, with 8 bases in between. Germline values: CDR1 MNHEY, CDR2 SMNVEV (reference sequence). The CDR3 region is CASSLLGQNEQFF. The CDR3 DNA sequence: TGTGCCAGCAGTTTATTGGGCCAAAATGAGCAGTTCTTC.

The J gene is TRBJ2-3, the V gene TRBV30, with TRBD2 matching over 13 bases. The CDR3 contains 16 residues. Germline V CDR1 and CDR2: GTSNPN, SVGIG (reference sequence). Trimming removed 4 bases from V and 1 base from J; junction bases left unmatched: 5. CDR3 in amino acids: CAWNLGLAGRTDTQYF. CDR3 nucleotides: TGTGCCTGGAACCTGGGACTAGCGGGGCGCACAGATACGCAGTATTTT.

This CDR3 reads CASSLSTDSTNTEAFF. In nucleotides, the CDR3 is TGTGCCAGCAGTTTATCAACCGACAGCACTAACACTGAAGCTTTCTTT. The J gene is TRBJ1-1, the V gene TRBV27, with D possibly matching TRBD1 (5 bases). V lost 0 bases and J 2 bases, leaving 13 bases between the germline ends. From germline, CDR1 is MNHEY and CDR2 SMNVEV (reference sequence). The CDR3 is made up of 16 amino acids.

This chain uses TRBV7-9 with TRBJ2-4; 9 nucleotides agree with TRBD1. V gave up 5 bases and J gave up 6 bases; unmatched junction bases: 8. In germline, CDR1 is SEHNR, CDR2 FQNEAQ (reference sequence). The CDR3 runs 15 residues. In DNA, the CDR3 is TGTGCCAGCAGCACCCCTGGGACAGGGATAAACATTCAGTACTTC. It is translated as CASSTPGTGINIQYF.

The J gene is TRBJ1-4, the V gene TRBV6-6; a weak D match, TRBD1 (5 bases). The germline V gene encodes CDR1 MNHNY and CDR2 SVGAGI (reference sequence). The CDR3 is 11 residues long. V was shortened by 5 bases and J by 8 bases, with 6 bases between the two germline ends. The CDR3 bases are TGTGCCAGCAGTGGGGGAGAAAAACTGTTTTTT. It codes for CASSGGEKLFF.

The gene calls are TRBV5-1 and TRBJ2-3, with D possibly TRBD2 on 6 matching bases. The CDR3 length is 15 residues. V lost 4 bases, J lost 1 base, and 13 bases lay in between. Germline V gives CDR1 SGHRS, CDR2 YFSETQ. CDR3 loop: CASSHTGEGTDTQYF. The CDR3 DNA is TGCGCCAGCAGCCACACGGGGGAGGGCACAGATACGCAGTATTTT.

This sequence joins TRBV6-5 and TRBJ2-1; 9 bases agree with TRBD1. CDR1 is MNHEY and CDR2 is SVGAGI in the germline V gene. J was trimmed by 6 bases and V by 3 bases; bases with no gene match: 6. The CDR3 sequence is 15 residues long. In nucleotides, the CDR3 is TGTGCCAGCAGTTATGCGCAACAGGGGGCCAATGAGCAGTTCTTC. It specifies CASSYAQQGANEQFF.